One sample yielded the 27 T cell receptor beta chains listed below, sequenced in a study of vaccination effects on CD4 cells after COVID-19. Expansion of antigen-specific CD4+ T cells with viral peptide pools was carried out by the ViraFEST assay before sequencing. Isolation of CD4+ T cells took place after nine to ten days of culture. None of the vaccinated had previously contracted SARS-CoV-2, and their nucleocapsid antibodies tested negative. Their antigens are not known. TCRdb's table, derived via immunoSEQ multiplex PCR, lists solely in-frame clones and lacks some. The sample has about 73,000 clones, around 79% seen once. This specimen consisted of CD4+ T cells from PBMCs cultured with HCoV-NL63 spike peptides, obtained before COVID-19 vaccination. All receptors derive from a human donor who received a COVID-19 vaccine.

This clone appeared a few times. V gene TRBV5-6 combines with J gene TRBJ2-2; a possible D gene is TRBD2 (5 bases). The germline V gene has CDR1 SGHDT and CDR2 YYEEEE. V was cut by 4 bases and J by 0 bases, with 16 bases left in between. The length of the CDR3 is 17 residues. Here the CDR3 reads CASSRGSGRANTGELFF. The CDR3 DNA reads TGTGCCAGCAGCCGTGGAAGCGGCAGAGCGAACACCGGGGAGCTGTTTTTT.

The J gene is TRBJ2-3, the V gene TRBV5-1, with D perhaps matching TRBD1 or TRBD2 (6 bases each). The CDR3 totals 15 residues. The V and J ends lost 3 bases and 4 bases respectively, with 15 bases between them. Germline V gives CDR1 SGHRS, CDR2 YFSETQ. This CDR3 reads CASSSTGGAPDTQYF. The CDR3 bases are TGCGCCAGCAGCTCCACCGGGGGCGCCCCAGATACGCAGTATTTT.

This chain joins TRBV4-2 and TRBJ2-3; possible D gene TRBD2, 6 bases. The germline V gene has CDR1 LGHNA and CDR2 YNFKEQ. This CDR3 is 15 amino acids long. V was trimmed by 0 bases and J by 4 bases, leaving 11 bases between them. The CDR3 loop is CASSQEGGRADTQYF. For the CDR3, the DNA is TGTGCCAGCAGCCAAGAGGGGGGTAGAGCAGATACGCAGTATTTT.

This sequence joins TRBV10-2 and TRBJ1-1; D uncertain. Germline V CDR1 and CDR2: WSHSY, SAAADI. This CDR3 has 13 residues. V was clipped by 3 bases and J by 3 bases, with 8 bases between them. The DNA for the CDR3 is TGCGCCAGCAGTGATCGGAGGGACACTGAAGCTTTCTTT. Amino acid sequence: CASSDRRDTEAFF.

CDR3 region: CASRRDRDYGYTF. As DNA, the CDR3 is TGTGCCAGCAGGCGGGACAGGGACTATGGCTACACCTTC. The chain employs TRBV27 and TRBJ1-2; 9 bases map to TRBD1. Germline CDR1 is MNHEY and CDR2 is SMNVEV (reference sequence). This CDR3 has 13 residues. V was pared by 6 bases and J by 3 bases, with 2 bases of the junction left unmatched.

CDR3 loop: CASSYSKGSNSPLHF. CDR3 DNA sequence: TGTGCCAGCAGTTACTCGAAAGGGTCCAATTCACCCCTCCACTTT. This chain links TRBV6-6 with TRBJ1-6; D is unclear. CDR3 size: 15 residues. Per germline, CDR1 MNHNY and CDR2 SVGAGI (reference sequence). V dropped 0 bases and J dropped 7 bases, with 10 bases sitting between them.

The rearrangement joins TRBV24-1 to TRBJ1-5; 10 nucleotides agree with TRBD1. CDR1 and CDR2 (germline): KGHDR, SFDVKD. V lost 4 bases to trimming and J lost 5 bases; unmatched junction nucleotides: 7. The CDR3 sequence is 16 residues long. In DNA, the CDR3 is TGTGCCACCAGTGAGGCCGGGACAGGGGTTGATCAGCCCCAGCATTTT. Its protein is CATSEAGTGVDQPQHF.

The chain couples TRBV7-3 to TRBJ1-1; D uncertain. Deletions cut 5 bases from V and 1 base from J, with 8 bases between. Germline V gene data show CDR1 as SGHTA and CDR2 as FQGTGA. This CDR3 is 13 amino acids long. CDR3 region: CASSIGPNTEAFF. Here the CDR3 DNA reads TGTGCCAGCAGCATAGGGCCGAACACTGAAGCTTTCTTT. Full variable domain (rest looked up from reference TRBV7-3 and TRBJ1-1): GAGVSQTPSNKVTEKGKYVELRCDPISGHTALYWYRQSLGQGPEFLIYFQGTGAADDSGLPNDRFFAVRPEGSVSTLKIQRTERGDSAVYLCASSIGPNTEAFFGQGTRLTVV.

This chain's CDR3 is CASSASGQGRQYV. In DNA, the CDR3 is TGTGCCAGCAGCGCCTCTGGACAGGGACGGCAGTACGTC. J is TRBJ2-7 and V is TRBV3-1 (or the pseudogene TRBV3-2); the match to TRBD1 covers 8 bases. This CDR3 is built from 13 residues. Germline CDR1 reads LGHDT; CDR2 reads YNNKEL (reference sequence). J gave up 9 bases and V 5 bases, and 9 bases lay outside the gene matches.

The CDR3 region has the DNA TGTGCCAGCAGCCAGATGGGGGGCGCGGAGGGGACCCAGTACTTC. This sequence encodes CASSQMGGAEGTQYF. V usage is TRBV14 and J usage is TRBJ2-5; either TRBD1 or TRBD2 may supply D (6 bases each). This CDR3 is 15 amino acids long. V shed 3 bases and J shed 7 bases, with 18 bases lying between them. The germline CDR1 and CDR2 sequences are SGHDN and FVKESK.

The chain couples TRBV5-4 to TRBJ2-5; tentative D call: TRBD1 (5 bases). This CDR3 has 13 residues. Trimming left V 2 bases short and J 3 bases short, with 8 bases between. From germline, CDR1 is SGHNT and CDR2 YYREEE (reference sequence). The CDR3 spells CASSFTGEETQYF. The CDR3 DNA is TGTGCCAGCAGCTTTACAGGTGAAGAGACCCAGTACTTC.

This clone was found once. This chain connects TRBV5-1 to TRBJ2-3, with no clear D. The CDR3 is made up of 13 amino acids. The germline V gene encodes CDR1 SGHRS and CDR2 YFSETQ. V was pared by 4 bases and J by 4 bases, with 10 bases between. This chain's CDR3 is CASSPIVADTQYF. CDR3 sequence (DNA): TGCGCCAGCAGCCCCATCGTGGCAGATACGCAGTATTTT.

This clone turned up a few times. The V call is TRBV4-2, the J call TRBJ1-3; no reliable D call. In germline, CDR1 is LGHNA, CDR2 YNFKEQ. Deletions cut 4 bases from V and 3 bases from J, with 13 bases between. This CDR3 is built from 15 residues. The CDR3 sequence: CASSREDGFGNTIYF. CDR3 DNA: TGTGCCAGCAGCCGGGAAGACGGATTTGGAAACACCATATATTTT.

V and J are TRBV5-8 and TRBJ2-5; either TRBD1 or TRBD2 may fit D (6 bases each). The CDR3 has 16 amino acids. CDR1 is SGHTS, CDR2 YDEGEE, per germline. CDR3 sequence: CASPGAPYFQVETQYF. In DNA, the CDR3 is TGTGCTAGCCCGGGGGCCCCCTATTTTCAAGTGGAGACCCAGTACTTC.

This clone was seen a few times. V is TRBV6-5 and J is TRBJ1-2; 7 bases fit TRBD1. V lost 6 bases, J lost 4 bases, and 11 bases stayed unmatched. The CDR3 extends over 15 amino acids. Germline V gene sequence: CDR1 MNHEY, CDR2 SVGAGI. The CDR3 loop is CASSMTGSLLYGYTF. The DNA for the CDR3 is TGTGCCAGCAGCATGACAGGGAGTCTCCTCTATGGCTACACCTTC.

The chain uses TRBV9 and TRBJ1-3; maybe TRBD1 (6 bases). Trimming cost V 0 bases and J 4 bases, with 17 bases left between them. The V gene's germline CDR1 is SGDLS and CDR2 YYNGEE. This CDR3 comprises 17 residues. DNA for the CDR3: TGTGCCAGCAGCGTAGCCCTAGCAGGGGCCTCCGGAAACACCATATATTTT. It translates to CASSVALAGASGNTIYF.

This clone was seen only a few times. The chain has TRBV30 and TRBJ1-5; D may be TRBD1 (6 bases). The CDR3 has 17 residues. Germline values: CDR1 GTSNPN, CDR2 SVGIG (reference sequence). With 2 bases removed from V and 4 bases from J, the gap between germline ends came to 21 bases. This CDR3 is CAWSPGASTRLNQPQHF. CDR3 bases: TGTGCCTGGAGTCCGGGGGCGTCGACCCGACTTAATCAGCCCCAGCATTTT. Full variable domain (missing parts from reference TRBV30 and TRBJ1-5): SQTIHQWPATLVQPVGSPLSLECTVEGTSNPNLYWYRQAAGRGLQLLFYSVGIGQISSEVPQNLSASRPQDRQFILSSKKLLLSDSGFYLCAWSPGASTRLNQPQHFGDGTRLSIL.

This clone was seen only a few times. V usage is TRBV4-1 and J usage is TRBJ1-5; the D gene is possibly TRBD1 (6 bases). The CDR3 loop spans 14 amino acids. Per germline, CDR1 MGHRA and CDR2 YSYEKL. V was pared by 1 base and J by 5 bases, with 9 bases between. CDR3 sequence reads: CASSQADSYQPQHF. CDR3 coding DNA: TGCGCCAGCAGCCAAGCGGACAGTTATCAGCCCCAGCATTTT.

A few counts support this clone. The V call is TRBV13, the J call TRBJ1-1, with 8 bases matching TRBD1. The CDR3 length is 14 residues. The germline V gene has CDR1 PRHDT and CDR2 FYEKMQ (reference sequence). The V and J ends lost 3 bases and 5 bases, in that order; junction bases with no gene match: 5. The CDR3 bases are TGTGCCAGCAGCTTTAGGACAGGGAGGACTGAAGCTTTCTTT. This gives the protein CASSFRTGRTEAFF.

The chain links TRBV6-5 to TRBJ2-1, with TRBD2 matching 7 bases. The trim removed 8 bases at V and 2 bases at J, leaving 6 bases unmatched. The CDR3 covers 14 residues. Germline V gene sequence: CDR1 MNHEY, CDR2 SVGAGI. CDR3 bases: TGTGCCAGCTACGCGGGGGTACCCTACAATGAGCAGTTCTTC. The encoded protein is CASYAGVPYNEQFF.

The chain joins TRBV6-5 to TRBJ2-2, with TRBD2 as a possible D gene (5 bases). The V end lost 0 bases, the J end lost 6 bases, and 8 bases lay between the germline ends. This CDR3 is 14 amino acids long. The germline gives CDR1 MNHEY, CDR2 SVGAGI. The DNA for the CDR3 is TGTGCCAGCAGTTACTCGGACTTTTCCGGGGAGCTGTTTTTT. Amino acid sequence: CASSYSDFSGELFF.

This sequence joins TRBV3-1 (or the pseudogene TRBV3-2) and TRBJ1-2; D gene uncertain. CDR1 is LGHDT, CDR2 YNNKEL, per germline (reference sequence). V dropped 3 bases and J dropped 4 bases, with 9 bases sitting between them. This CDR3 contains 13 residues. This CDR3 is CASSQATVYGYTF. CDR3 in DNA: TGTGCCAGCAGCCAGGCAACAGTCTATGGCTACACCTTC.

The J gene is TRBJ1-2, the V gene TRBV9, with D possibly TRBD1 on 6 matching bases. V lost 4 bases and J 8 bases, leaving 18 bases between the germline ends. In germline, CDR1 is SGDLS, CDR2 YYNGEE. The CDR3 is made up of 14 amino acids. CDR3 residues: CASSQITGYGGYTF. The CDR3 bases are TGTGCCAGCAGCCAAATCACAGGGTATGGCGGCTACACCTTC.

This clone came up once. The chain joins TRBV1 to TRBJ2-3; the D call of TRBD2 is as the table states it, not checked on the DNA. TRBV1 is tagged as a pseudogene. The CDR3 is 18 amino acids. CDR3 sequence (DNA): TGCACCAGCAGCCCTCTTCCTTATAGCGGGGGAGCTAAAAATACGCAGTATTTT. It specifies CTSSPLPYSGGAKNTQYF.

V gene TRBV5-1 combines with J gene TRBJ2-5; D gene uncertain. Germline CDR1 and CDR2: SGHRS and YFSETQ. This CDR3 is 12 amino acids long. Trimming cost V 0 bases and J 4 bases, with 4 bases left between them. CDR3 residues: CASSLAPETQYF. As DNA, the CDR3 is TGCGCCAGCAGCTTGGCACCAGAGACCCAGTACTTC.

This chain joins TRBV19 and TRBJ1-4; D uncertain. Looked up from germline, CDR1 is LNHDA and CDR2 is SQIVND (reference sequence). This CDR3 region has 13 residues. V was clipped by 3 bases and J by 8 bases, with 10 bases between them. DNA for the CDR3: TGTGCCAGTAGTATCAGGTTTCGCGAAAAACTGTTTTTT. Translation: CASSIRFREKLFF. The variable domain in full, completed from reference TRBV19 and TRBJ1-4, reads DGGITQSPKYLFRKEGQNVTLSCEQNLNHDAMYWYRQDPGQGLRLIYYSQIVNDFQKGDIAEGYSVSREKKESFPLTVTSAQKNPTAFYLCASSIRFREKLFFGSGTQLSVL.

This clone was seen a handful of times. This chain joins TRBV29-1 and TRBJ1-2; 8 nucleotides align to TRBD1. The junction had 5 bases not matched to a gene; V was cut back by 0 bases and J by 8 bases. The CDR3 covers 13 residues. Germline V gene data show CDR1 as SQVTM and CDR2 as ANQGSEA. DNA for the CDR3: TGCAGCGTTGAAGACAGGGGGCACAACGGCTACACCTTC. Amino acids: CSVEDRGHNGYTF. Filled out from reference TRBV29-1 and TRBJ1-2, the complete variable domain reads SAVISQKPSRDICQRGTSLTIQCQVDSQVTMMFWYRQQPGQSLTLIATANQGSEATYESGFVIDKFPISRPNLTFSTLTVSNMSPEDSSIYLCSVEDRGHNGYTFGSGTRLTVV.